This T cell receptor (beta chain) was identified in a study of blood T cell repertoires in COVID-19. Study-level background: The United States, Italy and Spain were the sources of the acute and convalescent COVID-19 samples.

Germline V gene data show CDR1 as SGHRS and CDR2 as YFSETQ. The CDR3 is 12 amino acids. Trimming shortened V by 6 bases and J by 8 bases, and 11 bases separated the two germline ends. Original processing notes: Estimation of nucleated cell counts was performed using reference gene primer amplification. The assay was immunoSEQ multiplex PCR, and TCRdb's table has in-frame clones only and misses some. The V and J calls and clone size come from that table; D and trimming were worked out from the DNA. Altogether 300,000 to 400,000 clones are present, 89% being singletons, with the ten largest covering less than 3.5%. In this sample, this clone turned up once.

The rearrangement joins TRBV5-1 to TRBJ2-2, with no clear D. Sequenced input: peripheral blood. The clonotype originates from a woman aged 30 to 39 with COVID-19, enrolled during active disease. CDR3 sequence (DNA): TGCGCCAGCAAAATGGCTGTGGGGGAGCTGTTTTTT. It is translated as CASKMAVGELFF.